These 5 T cell receptor beta chains were all obtained from the same sample, sequenced in a study of STAT5B mutations in CD4+ large granular lymphocyte leukemia. Method: immunoSEQ multiplex PCR; TCRdb's copy keeps in-frame clones and lacks some. The profile shows tens of thousands of clones, 84% of them singletons. Input material: CD4+ T cells from blood buffy coats. The receptor source for this set is a human donor in good health.

The V gene is TRBV9, the J gene TRBJ2-5; no clear D. V was trimmed by 0 bases and J by 1 base, leaving 10 bases between them. CDR1 and CDR2 from the germline V gene are SGDLS and YYNGEE. The CDR3 contains 15 residues. The CDR3 coding sequence is TGTGCCAGCAGCGTAGGCCCGCCCCCCCAAGAGACCCAGTACTTC. This encodes CASSVGPPPQETQYF.

The CDR3, as DNA: TGTGCTAGTAGAGGGATGGGCAATCAGCCCCAGCATTTT. As protein: CASRGMGNQPQHF. The chain is built from TRBV12-5 and TRBJ1-5; D gene uncertain. This CDR3 comprises 13 residues. The germline gives CDR1 LGHNT, CDR2 FRNRAP. Trimming shortened V by 8 bases and J by 2 bases, and 10 bases separated the two germline ends.

A word on this clone: A junction boundary mismatches the germline segment, possibly from a read error. The chain joins TRBV19 to TRBJ1-2; D is unresolved. The V gene's germline CDR1 is LNHDA and CDR2 SQIVND (reference sequence). The CDR3 contains 16 residues. DNA for the CDR3: TGTGCCAGTAGTATTTCGTCAGATCTCCCCTATGCGGGCTGCACCTTC. It encodes CASSISSDLPYAGCTF.

The chain is built from TRBV4-3 and TRBJ2-2; perhaps TRBD2 as D (7 bases). V lost 7 bases to trimming and J lost 4 bases, with 16 bases between them. The CDR3 consists of 15 residues. Germline assignment: CDR1 LGHNA and CDR2 YSLEER. Here the CDR3 DNA reads TGCGCCAGCATGAAGGGCGGGGGCTCCACCGGGGAGCTGTTTTTT. Protein product: CASMKGGGSTGELFF.

This clone was observed once. The chain links TRBV28 to TRBJ1-6; TRBD1 matches at 9 bases. V trimming: 6 bases; J trimming: 14 bases; junction bases outside the gene matches: 11. Germline assignment: CDR1 MDHEN and CDR2 SYDVKM. There are 14 residues in the CDR3. The DNA of the CDR3 is TGTGCCAGCAGATCCCGGGACAGGGCATTATCCCTCCACTTT. Residues: CASRSRDRALSLHF.